These T cell receptor beta chains were read from a single sample in a study of T cells after yellow fever vaccination. TCRdb re-called the 5' RACE reads through MiXCR, storing one row per CDR3 protein. The table shows around 530,000 distinct CDR3 sequences, with about 15% occurring only once. The sample consisted of PBMCs, taken 5 to 6 days after the first yellow fever vaccination. All receptors derive from a man aged 18 to 35 who received the YFV17D yellow fever vaccine. Each CDR3 is given with its conserved first and last residue. A D gene is named only where the DNA matches it firmly. Not all rows give a size; the values are once, few, many and, for expanded clones, a class.

d_gene | j_gene | len | v_gene | abundance | CDR3aa | CDR3nt
. | TRBJ1-1 | 13 | TRBV5-1 | many | CASSPEQGGRAFF | TGCGCCAGCAGTCCTGAACAGGGAGGAAGGGCTTTCTTT
. | TRBJ2-2 | 17 | TRBV10-1 | many | CASSRGKGIRSTGELFF | TGCGCCAGCAGTCGGGGGAAGGGGATCCGGAGCACCGGGGAGCTGTTTTTT
. | TRBJ1-1 | 13 | TRBV27 | few | CASSPYVDTEAFF | TGTGCCAGCAGTCCCTATGTGGACACTGAAGCTTTCTTT
. | TRBJ2-7 | 12 | TRBV5-1 | . | CASSFGVGEQYF | TGCGCCAGCAGCTTCGGGGTGGGGGAGCAGTACTTC
. | TRBJ1-2 | 13 | TRBV10-3 | . | CAISPEGHYGYTF | TGTGCCATCAGCCCCGAGGGCCACTATGGCTACACCTTC
TRBD2 | TRBJ2-5 | 15 | TRBV7-3 | many | CASSLTSGAGETQYF | TGTGCCAGCAGCTTGACTAGCGGGGCCGGGGAGACCCAGTACTTC
. | TRBJ2-5 | 15 | TRBV4-3 | few | CASSQDNGVGGTQYF | TGCGCCAGCAGCCAAGATAACGGGGTCGGAGGGACCCAGTACTTC
. | TRBJ2-5 | 12 | TRBV29-1 | many | CSVVPGEETQYF | TGCAGCGTTGTCCCGGGGGAAGAGACCCAGTACTTC
. | TRBJ2-7 | 13 | TRBV7-2 | few | CASSTYGAYEQYF | TGTGCCAGCAGCACTTACGGGGCCTACGAGCAGTACTTC
TRBD1 | TRBJ1-4 | 11 | TRBV5-5 | . | CASRRDSKLCF | TGTGCCAGCAGGCGGGACAGCAAACTGTGTTTT
TRBD1 | TRBJ2-1 | 17 | TRBV6-2/TRBV6-3 | . | CASSPSIDRGGLGKQFF | TGTGCCAGCAGTCCTTCAATTGACAGGGGTGGTTTGGGGAAGCAGTTCTTC
. | TRBJ2-5 | 15 | TRBV6-2/TRBV6-3 | few | CASSYSPHFQETQYF | TGTGCCAGCAGTTACTCCCCGCACTTCCAAGAGACCCAGTACTTC
. | TRBJ2-5 | 18 | TRBV6-5 | few | CASSYSQGTIRYQETQYF | TGTGCCAGCAGTTACTCGCAGGGGACAATTCGGTACCAAGAGACCCAGTACTTC
TRBD2 | TRBJ2-7 | 15 | TRBV20-1 | . | CSARDAGGYSYEQYF | TGCAGTGCTAGAGATGCGGGGGGCTATTCCTACGAGCAGTACTTC
TRBD1 | TRBJ1-2 | 14 | TRBV4-1 | few | CASSQDSGGYGYTF | TGCGCCAGCAGCCAAGATTCAGGGGGCTATGGCTACACCTTC
. | TRBJ1-5 | 16 | TRBV12-3/TRBV12-4 | few | CASSLEWVGGDQPQHF | TGTGCCAGCAGTTTGGAGTGGGTGGGAGGCGATCAGCCCCAGCATTTT
TRBD1 | TRBJ1-1 | 13 | TRBV29-1 | few | CSVVWTGGTEAFF | TGCAGCGTTGTATGGACAGGGGGAACTGAAGCTTTCTTT
TRBD1 | TRBJ1-4 | 15 | TRBV7-6 | few | CASSGTANANEKLFF | TGTGCCAGCAGCGGGACAGCGAACGCTAATGAAAAACTGTTTTTT
. | TRBJ1-3 | 15 | TRBV4-3 | few | CASSQDWRVGNTIYF | TGCGCCAGCAGCCAAGACTGGAGGGTCGGGAACACCATATATTTT
TRBD1 | TRBJ1-2 | 16 | TRBV6-5 | . | CASSYSLPRQGNGYTF | TGTGCCAGCAGTTACTCCTTACCCAGACAGGGTAATGGCTACACCTTC
. | TRBJ2-7 | 15 | TRBV10-3 | . | CAISNRQAGVYEQYF | TGTGCCATCAGTAATCGACAGGCGGGGGTCTACGAGCAGTACTTC
TRBD1 | TRBJ1-5 | 16 | TRBV12-3/TRBV12-4 | few | CASSSTPGQHSEPQHF | TGTGCCAGCAGTTCGACTCCGGGACAGCATTCAGAGCCCCAGCATTTT
TRBD2 | TRBJ2-3 | 16 | TRBV5-8 | . | CASSLGRRGGHDTQYF | TGTGCCAGCAGCCTAGGACGGCGGGGGGGCCACGATACGCAGTATTTT
. | TRBJ2-1 | 12 | TRBV11-2 | many | CASSHYGGEQFF | TGTGCCAGCAGCCACTACGGGGGAGAGCAGTTCTTC
. | TRBJ2-5 | 14 | TRBV7-2 | . | CASSLGTCGETQYF | TGTGCCAGCAGCTTAGGGACTTGCGGAGAGACCCAGTACTTC
TRBD1 | TRBJ1-2 | 14 | TRBV7-9 | few | CASSPTTGAYGYTF | TGTGCCAGCAGCCCCACGACAGGGGCCTATGGCTACACCTTC
. | TRBJ1-4 | 17 | TRBV11-2 | . | CASSPGPGVASSEKLFF | TGTGCCAGCAGCCCCGGGCCAGGGGTGGCTTCTAGTGAAAAACTGTTTTTT
. | TRBJ1-5 | 13 | TRBV12-3/TRBV12-4 | . | CASSPRSDQPQHF | TGTGCCAGCAGTCCTAGGTCGGATCAGCCCCAGCATTTT
. | TRBJ1-1 | 16 | TRBV7-8 | few | CASSPRYNSKEAEAFF | TGTGCCAGCAGCCCCCGATATAACAGTAAAGAGGCTGAAGCTTTCTTT
. | TRBJ2-3 | 15 | TRBV10-3 | . | CAISLASREADTQYF | TGTGCCATCAGTTTGGCCTCTAGGGAGGCAGATACGCAGTATTTT
. | TRBJ1-1 | 18 | TRBV5-1 | few | CASSLRGRGSGWNTEAFF | TGCGCCAGCAGCTTGAGGGGTCGGGGGAGTGGATGGAACACTGAAGCTTTCTTT
. | TRBJ2-5 | 14 | TRBV3-1 | few | CASSPRRETETQYF | TGTGCCAGCAGCCCCCGACGGGAAACGGAGACCCAGTACTTC
TRBD1 | TRBJ1-2 | 14 | TRBV12-3/TRBV12-4 | few | CASSGRDRGYGYTF | TGTGCCAGCAGTGGCCGGGACAGGGGCTATGGCTACACCTTC
. | TRBJ2-5 | 17 | TRBV7-9 | few | CASSLVPGGLGSETQYF | TGTGCCAGCAGCTTAGTGCCTGGGGGATTGGGGTCGGAGACCCAGTACTTC
. | TRBJ2-3 | 14 | TRBV4-3 | . | CASSQERRVDTQYF | TGCGCCAGCAGCCAAGAAAGGAGGGTAGATACGCAGTATTTT
. | TRBJ2-4 | 18 | TRBV11-1 | . | CASSRAEFLTVAKNIQYF | TGTGCCAGCAGCCGGGCAGAGTTTCTCACAGTAGCCAAAAACATTCAGTACTTC
TRBD1 | TRBJ1-6 | 14 | TRBV10-3 | few | CAITPGTADSPLHF | TGTGCCATCACCCCCGGGACAGCTGATTCACCCCTCCACTTT
. | TRBJ2-1 | 14 | TRBV20-1 | few | CSARRQNLRDEQFF | TGCAGTGCCCGCCGCCAGAATCTACGAGATGAGCAGTTCTTC
. | TRBJ1-1 | 17 | TRBV7-2 | few | CASSLTTHPPRDTEAFF | TGTGCCAGCAGCTTAACCACCCATCCCCCGAGGGACACTGAAGCTTTCTTT
. | TRBJ2-1 | 15 | TRBV27 | few | CASSLQVSPYNEQFF | TGTGCCAGCAGTTTGCAGGTCTCTCCCTACAATGAGCAGTTCTTC
. | TRBJ2-7 | 14 | TRBV3-1 | few | CASSQARGAGEQYF | TGTGCCAGCAGCCAAGCCCGGGGGGCGGGCGAGCAGTACTTC
. | TRBJ1-6 | 14 | TRBV5-1 | few | CASRRADDNSPLHF | TGCGCCAGCAGGAGGGCCGATGATAATTCACCCCTCCACTTT
TRBD1 | TRBJ2-4 | 17 | TRBV5-1 | . | CASSPITGAGVKNIQYF | TGCGCCAGCAGCCCCATTACAGGGGCTGGGGTCAAAAACATTCAGTACTTC
. | TRBJ1-2 | 15 | TRBV18 | . | CASSPQNEGDYGYTF | TGTGCCAGCTCACCACAGAATGAGGGGGACTATGGCTACACCTTC